This T cell receptor (beta chain) originates from a study of beta chain features in type 1 diabetes. As for the study in general: The study found patients and healthy donors alike in age, gender and cell yields. Sorted cells, 90 million to 130 million in number, were examined across all samples. General study points: There was a moderate but significant shortening of TCRB CDR3s in all four CD4+ subsets of Type 1 diabetes patients.

CDR1 SQVTM and CDR2 ANQGSEA come from the germline V gene. The trim removed 6 bases at V and 5 bases at J, leaving 7 bases unmatched. The CDR3 has 13 amino acids. The whole isolated RNA underwent reverse transcription, so sequencing captured expressed TCRB transcripts. Sequenced naive, central memory and regulatory T cell samples produced an average of about 3.57 million reads. Libraries were prepared by immunoSEQ multiplex PCR; TCRdb keeps only in-frame clonotypes and omits some of them. This sample has 130,000 or so clones, with roughly 10% found just once. On this clone itself: Its antigen is still unknown.

This sequence joins TRBV29-1 and TRBJ1-1; 9 bases line up with TRBD1. Sequenced sample: central memory CD4+ T cells from blood. The source of this sequence is a man aged 30 to 45 with type 1 diabetes. CDR3 amino acids: CSVVTGGRTEAFF. Here the CDR3 DNA reads TGCAGCGTCGTTACAGGGGGCAGGACTGAAGCTTTCTTT.